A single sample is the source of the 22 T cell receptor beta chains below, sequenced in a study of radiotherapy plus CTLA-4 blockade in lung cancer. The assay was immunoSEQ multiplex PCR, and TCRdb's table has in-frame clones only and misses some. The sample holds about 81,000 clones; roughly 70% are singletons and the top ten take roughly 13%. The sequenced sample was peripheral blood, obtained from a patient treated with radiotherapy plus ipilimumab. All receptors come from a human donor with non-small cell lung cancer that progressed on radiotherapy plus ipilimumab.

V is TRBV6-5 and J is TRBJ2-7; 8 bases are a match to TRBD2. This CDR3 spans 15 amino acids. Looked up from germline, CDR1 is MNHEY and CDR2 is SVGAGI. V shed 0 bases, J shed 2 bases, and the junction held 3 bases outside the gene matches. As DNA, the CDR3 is TGTGCCAGCAGTTACTCGACGGGGGGGACCTACGAGCAGTACTTC. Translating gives CASSYSTGGTYEQYF.

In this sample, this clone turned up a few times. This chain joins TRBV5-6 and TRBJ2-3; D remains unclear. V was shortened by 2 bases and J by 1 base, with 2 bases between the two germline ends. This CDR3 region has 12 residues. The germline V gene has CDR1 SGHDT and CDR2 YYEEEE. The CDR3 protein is CASSFGTDTQYF. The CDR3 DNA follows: TGTGCCAGCAGCTTCGGCACAGATACGCAGTATTTT.

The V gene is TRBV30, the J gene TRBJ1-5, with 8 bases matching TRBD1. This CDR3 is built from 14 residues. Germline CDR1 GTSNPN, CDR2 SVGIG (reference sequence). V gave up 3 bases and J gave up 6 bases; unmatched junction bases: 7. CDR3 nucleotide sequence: TGTGCCTGGAGCCATACAGGGGGAGGTCAGCCCCAGCATTTT. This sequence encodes CAWSHTGGGQPQHF. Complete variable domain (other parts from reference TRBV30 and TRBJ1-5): SQTIHQWPATLVQPVGSPLSLECTVEGTSNPNLYWYRQAAGRGLQLLFYSVGIGQISSEVPQNLSASRPQDRQFILSSKKLLLSDSGFYLCAWSHTGGGQPQHFGDGTRLSIL.

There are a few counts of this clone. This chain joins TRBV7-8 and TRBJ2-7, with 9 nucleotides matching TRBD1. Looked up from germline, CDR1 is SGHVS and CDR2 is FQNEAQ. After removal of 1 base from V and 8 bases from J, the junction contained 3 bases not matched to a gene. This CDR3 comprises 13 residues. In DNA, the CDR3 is TGTGCCAGCAGCTTAGGGACAGGGGATCAGCAGTACTTC. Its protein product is CASSLGTGDQQYF.

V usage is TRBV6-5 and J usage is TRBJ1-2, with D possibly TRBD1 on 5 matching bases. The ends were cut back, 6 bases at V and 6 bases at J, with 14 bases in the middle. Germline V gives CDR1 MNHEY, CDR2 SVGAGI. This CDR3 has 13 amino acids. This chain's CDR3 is CASSHRDRNGYTF. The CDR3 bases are TGTGCCAGCAGCCACCGGGACCGTAATGGCTACACCTTC.

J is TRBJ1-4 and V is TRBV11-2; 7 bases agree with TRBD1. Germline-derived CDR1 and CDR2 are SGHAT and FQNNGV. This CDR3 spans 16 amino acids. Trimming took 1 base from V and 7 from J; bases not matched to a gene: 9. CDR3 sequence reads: CASSLGGVGGREKLFF. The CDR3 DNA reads TGTGCCAGCAGCTTAGGTGGGGTAGGGGGCCGTGAAAAACTGTTTTTT.

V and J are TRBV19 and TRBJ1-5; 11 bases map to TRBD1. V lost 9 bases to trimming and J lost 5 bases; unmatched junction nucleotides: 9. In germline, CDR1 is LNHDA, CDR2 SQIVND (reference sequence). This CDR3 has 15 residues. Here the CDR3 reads CASHPRGQGDQPQHF. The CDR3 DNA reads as TGTGCCAGCCACCCCCGGGGACAGGGGGATCAGCCCCAGCATTTT.

The CDR3 DNA is TGTGCCAGCAGCTTCGGAGTAGCGGGAGGCGGGGAGCAGTTCTTC. Translating gives CASSFGVAGGGEQFF. The V and J genes are TRBV13 and TRBJ2-1, with 10 bases that match TRBD2. This CDR3 spans 15 amino acids. Germline CDR1 PRHDT, CDR2 FYEKMQ (reference sequence). Germline trimming cut 3 bases from V and 10 bases from J; bases unmatched to any gene: 9.

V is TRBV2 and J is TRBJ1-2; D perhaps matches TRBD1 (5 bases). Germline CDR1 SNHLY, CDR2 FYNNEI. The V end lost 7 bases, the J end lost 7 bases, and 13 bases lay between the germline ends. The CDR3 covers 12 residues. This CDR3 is CASTRGTRGYTF. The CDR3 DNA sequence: TGTGCCAGCACCCGGGGGACCCGTGGCTACACCTTC. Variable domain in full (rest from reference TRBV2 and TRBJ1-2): EPEVTQTPSHQVTQMGQEVILRCVPISNHLYFYWYRQILGQKVEFLVSFYNNEISEKSEIFDDQFSVERPDGSNFTLKIRSTKLEDSAMYFCASTRGTRGYTFGSGTRLTVV.

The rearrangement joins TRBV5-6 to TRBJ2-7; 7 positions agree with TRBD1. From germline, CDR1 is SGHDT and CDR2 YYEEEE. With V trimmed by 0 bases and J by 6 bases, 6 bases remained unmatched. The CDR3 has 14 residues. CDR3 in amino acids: CASSLGNRGSEQYF. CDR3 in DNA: TGTGCCAGCAGCTTGGGGAACAGGGGTTCCGAGCAGTACTTC.

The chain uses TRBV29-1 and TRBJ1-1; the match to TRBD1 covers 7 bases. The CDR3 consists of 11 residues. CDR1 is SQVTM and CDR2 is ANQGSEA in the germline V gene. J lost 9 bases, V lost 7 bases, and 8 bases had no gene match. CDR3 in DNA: TGCAGCGCCGGGGACAGCGATAAAGCTTTCTTT. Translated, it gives CSAGDSDKAFF.

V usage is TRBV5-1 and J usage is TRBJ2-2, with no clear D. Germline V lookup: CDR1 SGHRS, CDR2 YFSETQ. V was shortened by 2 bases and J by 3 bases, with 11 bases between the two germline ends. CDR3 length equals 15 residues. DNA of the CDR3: TGCGCCAGCAGCTTAACGACAAGATACACCGGGGAGCTGTTTTTT. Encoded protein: CASSLTTRYTGELFF.

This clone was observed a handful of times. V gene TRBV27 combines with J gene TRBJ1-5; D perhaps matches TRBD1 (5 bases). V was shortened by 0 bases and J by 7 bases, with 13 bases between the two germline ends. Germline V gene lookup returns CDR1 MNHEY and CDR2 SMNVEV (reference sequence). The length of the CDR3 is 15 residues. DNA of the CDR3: TGTGCCAGCAGTTTATCCTCCCAGGGTAACCAGCCCCAGCATTTT. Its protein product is CASSLSSQGNQPQHF.

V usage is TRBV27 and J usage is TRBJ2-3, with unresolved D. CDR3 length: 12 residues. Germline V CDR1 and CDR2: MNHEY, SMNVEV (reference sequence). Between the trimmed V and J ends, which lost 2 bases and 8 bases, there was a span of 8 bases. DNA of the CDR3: TGTGCCAGCAGTTTAGTAAGGTCTACGCAGTATTTT. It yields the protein CASSLVRSTQYF.

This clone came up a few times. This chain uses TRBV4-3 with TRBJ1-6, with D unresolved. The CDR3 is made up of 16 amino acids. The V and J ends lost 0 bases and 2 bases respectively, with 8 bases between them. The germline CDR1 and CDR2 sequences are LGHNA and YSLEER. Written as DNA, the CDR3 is TGCGCCAGCAGCCAAGATTGGGGTACCTATAATTCACCCCTCCACTTT. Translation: CASSQDWGTYNSPLHF.

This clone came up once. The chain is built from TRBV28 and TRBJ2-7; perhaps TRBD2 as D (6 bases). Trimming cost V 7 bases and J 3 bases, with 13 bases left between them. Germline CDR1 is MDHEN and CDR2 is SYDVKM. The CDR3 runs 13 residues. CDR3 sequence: CASKGGTGYEQYF. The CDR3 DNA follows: TGTGCCAGCAAAGGCGGGACTGGCTACGAGCAGTACTTC.

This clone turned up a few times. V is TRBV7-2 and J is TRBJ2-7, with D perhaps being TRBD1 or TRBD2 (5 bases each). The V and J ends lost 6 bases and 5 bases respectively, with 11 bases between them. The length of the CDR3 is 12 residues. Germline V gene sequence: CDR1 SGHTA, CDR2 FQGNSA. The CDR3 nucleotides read TGTGCCAGCAGACGAGGGGTCCACGAGCAGTACTTC. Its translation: CASRRGVHEQYF.

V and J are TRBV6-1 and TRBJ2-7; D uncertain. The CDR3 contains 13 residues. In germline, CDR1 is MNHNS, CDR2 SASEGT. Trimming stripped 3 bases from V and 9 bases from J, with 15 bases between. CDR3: CASSDARRPGQYF. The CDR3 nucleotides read TGTGCCAGCAGTGATGCGAGAAGACCGGGGCAGTACTTC.

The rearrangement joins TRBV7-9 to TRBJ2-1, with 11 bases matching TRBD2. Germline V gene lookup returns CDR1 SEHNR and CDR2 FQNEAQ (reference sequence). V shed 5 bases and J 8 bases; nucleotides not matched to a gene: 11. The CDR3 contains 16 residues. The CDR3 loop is CASSLGVAGGQDEQFF. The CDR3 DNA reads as TGTGCCAGCAGCCTAGGGGTAGCGGGGGGGCAGGATGAGCAGTTCTTC.

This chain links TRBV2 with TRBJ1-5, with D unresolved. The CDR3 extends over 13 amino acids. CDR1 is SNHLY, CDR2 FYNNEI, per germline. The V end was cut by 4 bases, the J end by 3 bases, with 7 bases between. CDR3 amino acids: CASSASFNQPQHF. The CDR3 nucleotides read TGTGCCAGCAGTGCCAGCTTCAATCAGCCCCAGCATTTT.

As DNA, the CDR3 is TGTGCCACCAGCAGAGATATGAATCAGCCCCAGCATTTT. Protein sequence: CATSRDMNQPQHF. V usage is TRBV15 and J usage is TRBJ1-5, with no clear D. Between the trimmed V and J ends, which lost 0 bases and 4 bases, there was a span of 4 bases. CDR1 is LNHNV and CDR2 is YYDKDF in the germline V gene (reference sequence). The CDR3 has 13 amino acids.

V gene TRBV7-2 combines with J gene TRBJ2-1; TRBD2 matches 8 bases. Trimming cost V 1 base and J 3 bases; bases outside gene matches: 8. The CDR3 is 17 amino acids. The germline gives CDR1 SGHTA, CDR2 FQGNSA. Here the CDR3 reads CASSLVGTTSVYNEQFF. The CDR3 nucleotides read TGTGCCAGCAGCTTAGTTGGGACGACTAGCGTCTACAATGAGCAGTTCTTC. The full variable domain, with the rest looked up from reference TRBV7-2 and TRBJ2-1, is GAGVSQSPSNKVTEKGKDVELRCDPISGHTALYWYRQSLGQGLEFLIYFQGNSAPDKSGLPSDRFSAERTGGSVSTLTIQRTQQEDSAVYLCASSLVGTTSVYNEQFFGPGTRLTVL.